This T cell receptor (beta chain) was sequenced for a study of T cell responses to AZD1222 COVID-19 vaccine. Profiled with immunoSEQ multiplex PCR; TCRdb holds only in-frame clones, not every one. This table holds about 130,000 clones, more than 75% found once. Germline loops: CDR1 LNHDA, CDR2 SQIVND (reference sequence). This CDR3 comprises 13 residues. Trimming cost V 6 bases and J 3 bases, with 11 bases left between them. The chain is built from TRBV19 and TRBJ1-1; possibly TRBD1 for D (5 bases). Material: peripheral blood, obtained on day 0 of AZD1222 vaccination. The source of this sequence is an adult in good health. CDR3: CASSTIRDTEAFF. The CDR3 DNA sequence: TGTGCCAGTAGCACTATCAGGGACACTGAAGCTTTCTTT.